Below, 2 T cell receptor beta chains from the same sample are listed, as sequenced in a study of blood T cells in healthy people across ages. Then a second PCR, running roughly 7 to 11 cycles, was carried out with a sample-barcoded 5' primer and a J-beta primer mix. TCRdb reprocessed the 5' RACE reads with MiXCR, giving one entry per CDR3 protein. The sample lists around 620,000 distinct CDR3 sequences, 25% to 30% occurring once. Sample: blood. These receptors all stem from a woman in her 70s in good health.

The chain recombines TRBV19 with TRBJ2-3; the D gene is possibly TRBD2 (5 bases). The CDR3 is made up of 16 amino acids. In germline, CDR1 is LNHDA, CDR2 SQIVND (reference sequence). Trimming shortened V by 3 bases and J by 3 bases, and 16 bases separated the two germline ends. CDR3 loop: CASSILATRWTDTQYF. The CDR3 region has the DNA TGTGCCAGTAGTATCTTGGCTACTAGATGGACAGATACGCAGTATTTT.

This clonotype was picked up many times. As DNA, the CDR3 is TGCGCCAGCAGCCAAGACTACTCCGGGACAGGGGGCGGTGGCTACACCTTC. This encodes CASSQDYSGTGGGGYTF. The chain uses TRBV4-3 and TRBJ1-2; 12 bases match TRBD1. With 0 bases clipped from V and 7 bases from J, the junction kept 9 bases outside the gene matches. CDR1 is LGHNA and CDR2 is YSLEER in the germline V gene. CDR3 length equals 17 residues.